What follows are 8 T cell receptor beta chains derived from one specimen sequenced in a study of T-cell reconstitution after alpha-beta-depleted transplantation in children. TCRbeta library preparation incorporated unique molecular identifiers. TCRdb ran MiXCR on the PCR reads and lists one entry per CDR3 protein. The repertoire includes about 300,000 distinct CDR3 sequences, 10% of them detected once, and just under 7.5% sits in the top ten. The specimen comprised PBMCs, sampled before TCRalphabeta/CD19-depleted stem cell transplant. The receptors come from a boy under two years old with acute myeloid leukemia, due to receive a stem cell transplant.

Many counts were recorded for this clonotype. CDR3 residues: CSARDSRRDYEQYF. In nucleotides, the CDR3 is TGCAGTGCTAGAGATTCCCGACGGGACTACGAGCAGTACTTC. The V and J genes are TRBV20-1 and TRBJ2-7; D might be TRBD2 (5 bases). Trimming removed 0 bases from V and 3 bases from J, with 12 bases in between. The length of the CDR3 is 14 residues. The V gene's germline CDR1 is DFQATT and CDR2 SNEGSKA (reference sequence).

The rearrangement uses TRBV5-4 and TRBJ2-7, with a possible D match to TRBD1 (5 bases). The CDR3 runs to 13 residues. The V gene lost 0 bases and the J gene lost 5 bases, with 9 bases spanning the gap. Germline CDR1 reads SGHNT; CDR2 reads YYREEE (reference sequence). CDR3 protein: CASSLAGWDEQYF. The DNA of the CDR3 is TGTGCCAGCAGCTTGGCAGGGTGGGACGAGCAGTACTTC.

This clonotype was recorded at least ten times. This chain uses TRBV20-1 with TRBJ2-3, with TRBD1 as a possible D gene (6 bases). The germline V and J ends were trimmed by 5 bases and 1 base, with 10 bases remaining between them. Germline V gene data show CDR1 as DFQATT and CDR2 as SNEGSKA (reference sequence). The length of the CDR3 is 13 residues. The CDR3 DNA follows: TGCAGTGCTTCTCGGACAGGCACAGATACGCAGTATTTT. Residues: CSASRTGTDTQYF.

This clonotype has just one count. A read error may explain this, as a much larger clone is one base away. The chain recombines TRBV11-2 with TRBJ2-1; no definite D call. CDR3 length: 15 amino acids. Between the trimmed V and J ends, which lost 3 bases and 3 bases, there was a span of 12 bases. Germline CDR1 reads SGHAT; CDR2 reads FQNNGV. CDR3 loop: CASSFPGRFYNEQFF. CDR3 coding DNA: TGTGCCAGCAGCTTCCCGGGTCGCTTCTACAATGAGCAGTTCTTC. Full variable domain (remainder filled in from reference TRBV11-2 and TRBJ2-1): EAGVAQSPRYKIIEKRQSVAFWCNPISGHATLYWYQQILGQGPKLLIQFQNNGVVDDSQLPKDRFSAERLKGVDSTLKIQPAKLEDSAVYLCASSFPGRFYNEQFFGPGTRLTVL.

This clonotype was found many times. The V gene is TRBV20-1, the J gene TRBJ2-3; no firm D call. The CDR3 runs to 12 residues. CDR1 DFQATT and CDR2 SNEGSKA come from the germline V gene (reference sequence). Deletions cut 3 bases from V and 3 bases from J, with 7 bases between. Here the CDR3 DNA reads TGCAGTGCTAGGTGGGGAACAGATACGCAGTATTTT. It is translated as CSARWGTDTQYF.

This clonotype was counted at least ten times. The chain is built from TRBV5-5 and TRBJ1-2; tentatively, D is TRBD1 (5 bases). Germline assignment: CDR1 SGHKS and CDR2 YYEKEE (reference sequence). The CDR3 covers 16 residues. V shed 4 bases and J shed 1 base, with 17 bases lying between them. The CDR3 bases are TGTGCCAGCAGCGTCACGGGGCTCTTTTTTAACTATGGCTACACCTTC. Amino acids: CASSVTGLFFNYGYTF.

CDR3 loop: CATSRRVRGNEQFF. The CDR3 region has the DNA TGTGCCACCAGTAGGAGAGTTAGGGGCAATGAGCAGTTCTTC. This chain links TRBV7-3 with TRBJ2-1, with D possibly being TRBD1 (5 bases). Trimming removed 10 bases from V and 6 bases from J, with 19 bases in between. Germline CDR1 is SGHTA and CDR2 is FQGTGA. This CDR3 has 14 residues.

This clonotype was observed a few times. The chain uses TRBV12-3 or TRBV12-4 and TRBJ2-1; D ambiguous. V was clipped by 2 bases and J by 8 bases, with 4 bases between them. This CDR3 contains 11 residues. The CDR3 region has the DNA TGTGCCAGCAGTTTACTGCATGAGCAGTTCTTC. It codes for CASSLLHEQFF.